One and the same sample provided the 8 T cell receptor beta chains below, sequenced in a study of OX40 agonist ivuxolimab in advanced cancers. Measured with immunoSEQ multiplex PCR; TCRdb has only the in-frame clones, and not every one. The sample lists under 25,000 clones, around four fifths occurring once. Sequencing used CD4+ or CD8+ T cells sorted from blood, obtained in a trial of the OX40 agonist ivuxolimab. These receptors were taken from an adult with an advanced solid tumor such as melanoma, head and neck, liver or kidney cancer.

This chain uses TRBV6-6 with TRBJ1-1, with D uncertain. V was clipped by 0 bases and J by 1 base, with 6 bases between them. From germline, CDR1 is MNHNY and CDR2 SVGAGI (reference sequence). This CDR3 spans 14 amino acids. CDR3 DNA sequence: TGTGCCAGCAGTTACTCTACAAGGAACACTGAAGCTTTCTTT. The encoded protein is CASSYSTRNTEAFF.

The chain couples TRBV4-2 to TRBJ2-7; TRBD2 agrees at 7 bases. The CDR3 is 16 residues long. V lost 1 base to trimming and J lost 3 bases; unmatched junction nucleotides: 9. CDR1 is LGHNA, CDR2 YNFKEQ, per germline. CDR3 bases: TGTGCCAGCAGCCAAGGTGGAACTAGCGAGTTCTACGAGCAGTACTTC. It is translated as CASSQGGTSEFYEQYF.

The CDR3 protein is CASSTYSSQGYTF. CDR3 nucleotides: TGTGCCAGCAGCACTTACAGCAGTCAAGGCTACACCTTC. The gene calls are TRBV7-2 and TRBJ1-2; D is undetermined. Trimming shortened V by 5 bases and J by 8 bases, and 15 bases separated the two germline ends. The length of the CDR3 is 13 residues. Per the germline V gene, CDR1 is SGHTA and CDR2 is FQGNSA.

The chain couples TRBV7-7 to TRBJ1-1; perhaps TRBD1 as D (5 bases). Germline CDR1 and CDR2: SSHAT and FNYEAQ (reference sequence). The CDR3 loop spans 12 amino acids. With 6 bases removed from V and 7 bases from J, the gap between germline ends came to 12 bases. The CDR3 here is CASSQRTFEAFF. Written as DNA, the CDR3 is TGTGCCAGCAGTCAAAGGACATTTGAAGCTTTCTTT.

The chain is built from TRBV7-8 and TRBJ1-6, with a tentative D call TRBD1 (6 bases). Per germline, CDR1 SGHVS and CDR2 FQNEAQ. V lost 3 bases and J lost 9, with 15 bases in between. The CDR3 extends over 15 amino acids. The CDR3 spells CASSLVETGTSPLHF. The DNA of the CDR3 is TGTGCCAGCAGCTTGGTAGAGACAGGAACTTCACCCCTCCACTTT.

This clone is medium-sized. CDR3 residues: CASSPGQGEREQYF. The CDR3 region has the DNA TGTGCCAGCAGCCCGGGACAGGGAGAACGCGAGCAGTACTTC. The chain uses TRBV5-6 and TRBJ2-7; 9 bases align to TRBD1. Germline V gives CDR1 SGHDT, CDR2 YYEEEE. This CDR3 spans 14 amino acids. Trimming took 4 bases from V and 6 from J; bases not matched to a gene: 8. Full variable domain (rest looked up from reference TRBV5-6 and TRBJ2-7): DAGVTQSPTHLIKTRGQQVTLRCSPKSGHDTVSWYQQALGQGPQFIFQYYEEEERQRGNFPDRFSGHQFPNYSSELNVNALLLGDSALYLCASSPGQGEREQYFGPGTRLTVT.

The rearrangement uses TRBV28 and TRBJ2-7; D is unresolved. Germline loops: CDR1 MDHEN, CDR2 SYDVKM. The CDR3 is 11 residues long. Trimming shortened V by 6 bases and J by 5 bases, and 8 bases separated the two germline ends. The CDR3 DNA follows: TGTGCCAGCAGCTCACGAAACGAGCAGTACTTC. This sequence encodes CASSSRNEQYF.

V is TRBV15 and J is TRBJ1-2; the D gene is possibly TRBD1 (6 bases). This CDR3 comprises 14 residues. Per the germline V gene, CDR1 is LNHNV and CDR2 is YYDKDF (reference sequence). Between the trimmed V and J ends, which lost 1 base and 8 bases, there was a span of 14 bases. CDR3 sequence (DNA): TGTGCCACCAGCAGAGGCGGGACACCTGCGGGCTACACCTTC. Protein: CATSRGGTPAGYTF. Filled out from reference TRBV15 and TRBJ1-2, the complete variable domain reads DAMVIQNPRYQVTQFGKPVTLSCSQTLNHNVMYWYQQKSSQAPKLLFHYYDKDFNNEADTPDNFQSRRPNTSFCFLDIRSPGLGDTAMYLCATSRGGTPAGYTFGSGTRLTVV.